This T cell receptor (beta chain) was retrieved from a study of beta chain features in type 1 diabetes. Study outcomes and limitations: Shortening of TCRB CDR3s, moderate but significant, appeared in all four CD4+ subsets of Type 1 diabetes patients. Healthy donors had naive, central memory and Treg TCRB repertoires that appeared less similar than those seen among patients.

CDR1 SGDLS and CDR2 YYNGEE come from the germline V gene. With 0 bases clipped from V and 7 bases from J, the junction kept 8 bases outside the gene matches. This CDR3 comprises 15 residues. This clone was seen a handful of times. Its target is unknown. Sequenced material consisted of expressed TCRB transcripts (all of the isolated RNA was reverse transcribed). Libraries were prepared by immunoSEQ multiplex PCR; TCRdb keeps only in-frame clonotypes and omits some of them. The table has about 150,000 clones, approximately 8.1% seen once. The chain is built from TRBV9 and TRBJ1-2; TRBD1 agrees at 8 bases. This TCR was recovered from a man between 18 and 35 years old with type 1 diabetes. Sequenced input: central memory CD4+ T cells from blood. In nucleotides, the CDR3 is TGTGCCAGCAGCGTAGGACGGTCAGGGGGCGGTGGCTACACCTTC. As protein: CASSVGRSGGGGYTF.